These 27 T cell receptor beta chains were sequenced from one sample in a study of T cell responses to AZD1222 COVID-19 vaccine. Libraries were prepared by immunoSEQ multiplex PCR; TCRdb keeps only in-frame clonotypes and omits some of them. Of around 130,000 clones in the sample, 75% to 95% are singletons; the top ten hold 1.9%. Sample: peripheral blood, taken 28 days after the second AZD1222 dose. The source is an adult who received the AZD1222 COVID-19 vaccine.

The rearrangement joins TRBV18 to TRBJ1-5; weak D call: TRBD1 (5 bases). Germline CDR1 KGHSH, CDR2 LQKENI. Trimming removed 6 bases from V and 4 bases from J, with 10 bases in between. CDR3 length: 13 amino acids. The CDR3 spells CASSPGKNQPQHF. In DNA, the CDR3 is TGTGCCAGCTCCCCAGGGAAGAATCAGCCCCAGCATTTT.

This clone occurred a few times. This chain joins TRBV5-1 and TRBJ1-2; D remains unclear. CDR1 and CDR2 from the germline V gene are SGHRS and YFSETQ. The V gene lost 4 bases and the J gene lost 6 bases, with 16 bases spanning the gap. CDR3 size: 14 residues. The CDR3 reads CASSARSGSDGYTF. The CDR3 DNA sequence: TGCGCCAGCAGCGCGCGCTCTGGATCCGATGGCTACACCTTC.

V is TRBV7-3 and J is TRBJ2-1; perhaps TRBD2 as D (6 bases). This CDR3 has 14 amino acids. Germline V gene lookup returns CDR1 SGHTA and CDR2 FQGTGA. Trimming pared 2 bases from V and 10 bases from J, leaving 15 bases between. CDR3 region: CASSLGSGGNEQFF. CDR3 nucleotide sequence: TGTGCCAGCAGCTTAGGGTCCGGCGGGAACGAGCAGTTCTTC. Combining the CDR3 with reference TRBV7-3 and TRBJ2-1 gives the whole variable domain GAGVSQTPSNKVTEKGKYVELRCDPISGHTALYWYRQSLGQGPEFLIYFQGTGAADDSGLPNDRFFAVRPEGSVSTLKIQRTERGDSAVYLCASSLGSGGNEQFFGPGTRLTVL.

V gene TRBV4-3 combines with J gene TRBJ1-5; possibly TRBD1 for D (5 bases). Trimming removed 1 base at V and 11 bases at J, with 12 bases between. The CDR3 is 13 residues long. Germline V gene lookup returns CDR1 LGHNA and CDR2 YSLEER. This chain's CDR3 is CASSQGLGGAQHF. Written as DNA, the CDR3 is TGCGCCAGCAGCCAAGGGCTCGGGGGGGCCCAGCATTTT.

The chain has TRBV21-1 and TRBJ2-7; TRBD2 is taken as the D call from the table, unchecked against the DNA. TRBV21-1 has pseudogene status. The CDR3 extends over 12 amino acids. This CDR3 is CAGIRRAYEQYV. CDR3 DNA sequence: TGTGCAGGCATCCGGAGGGCCTACGAGCAGTACGTC.

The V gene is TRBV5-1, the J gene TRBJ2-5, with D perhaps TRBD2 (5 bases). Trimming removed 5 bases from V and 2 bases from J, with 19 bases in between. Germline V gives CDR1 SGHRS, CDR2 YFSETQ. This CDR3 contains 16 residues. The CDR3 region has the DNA TGCGCCAGCAGGCCGGCAAGGCTAGCAGTACAAGAGACCCAGTACTTC. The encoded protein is CASRPARLAVQETQYF. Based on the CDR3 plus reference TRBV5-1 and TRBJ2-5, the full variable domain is KAGVTQTPRYLIKTRGQQVTLSCSPISGHRSVSWYQQTPGQGLQFLFEYFSETQRNKGNFPGRFSGRQFSNSRSEMNVSTLELGDSALYLCASRPARLAVQETQYFGPGTRLLVL.

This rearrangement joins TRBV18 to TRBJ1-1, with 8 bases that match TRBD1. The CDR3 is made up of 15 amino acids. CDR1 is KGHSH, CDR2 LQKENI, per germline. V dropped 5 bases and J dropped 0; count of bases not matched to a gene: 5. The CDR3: CASSETGAMNTEAFF. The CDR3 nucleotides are TGTGCCAGCTCAGAGACAGGGGCAATGAACACTGAAGCTTTCTTT.

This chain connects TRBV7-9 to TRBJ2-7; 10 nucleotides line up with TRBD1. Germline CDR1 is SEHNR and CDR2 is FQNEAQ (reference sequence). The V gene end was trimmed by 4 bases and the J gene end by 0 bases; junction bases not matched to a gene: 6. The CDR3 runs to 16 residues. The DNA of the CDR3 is TGTGCCAGCAGCTCCGGGACAGGGGCTGTCTCCTACGAGCAGTACTTC. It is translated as CASSSGTGAVSYEQYF.

CDR3 in amino acids: CASSLLSRVYNSPLHF. For the CDR3, the DNA is TGTGCCAGCAGCTTATTATCCCGGGTTTATAATTCACCCCTCCACTTT. The chain couples TRBV11-3 to TRBJ1-6; no clear D gene. The CDR3 length is 16 residues. The germline V gene has CDR1 SGHNT and CDR2 YENEEA. Trimming shortened V by 2 bases and J by 4 bases, and 12 bases separated the two germline ends.

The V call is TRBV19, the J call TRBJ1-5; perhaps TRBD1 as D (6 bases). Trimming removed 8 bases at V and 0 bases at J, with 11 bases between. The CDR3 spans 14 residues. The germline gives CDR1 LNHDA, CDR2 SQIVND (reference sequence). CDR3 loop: CASSDRLSNQPQHF. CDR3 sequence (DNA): TGTGCCAGTTCGGACAGACTTAGCAATCAGCCCCAGCATTTT.

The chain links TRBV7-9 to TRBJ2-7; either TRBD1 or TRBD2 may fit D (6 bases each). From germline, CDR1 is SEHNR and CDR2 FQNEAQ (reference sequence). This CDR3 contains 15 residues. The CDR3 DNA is TGTGCCAGCAGCCCCCGGGGGCGGTTCTCCCACGAGCAGTACGTC. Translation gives CASSPRGRFSHEQYV.

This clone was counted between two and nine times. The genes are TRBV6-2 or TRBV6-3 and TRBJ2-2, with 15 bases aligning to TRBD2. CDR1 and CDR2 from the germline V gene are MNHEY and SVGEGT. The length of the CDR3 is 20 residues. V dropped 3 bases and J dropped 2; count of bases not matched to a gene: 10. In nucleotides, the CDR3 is TGTGCCAGCAGTTATCCCCCCGGGACTAGCGGGAGGCCAAACACCGGGGAGCTGTTTTTT. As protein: CASSYPPGTSGRPNTGELFF.

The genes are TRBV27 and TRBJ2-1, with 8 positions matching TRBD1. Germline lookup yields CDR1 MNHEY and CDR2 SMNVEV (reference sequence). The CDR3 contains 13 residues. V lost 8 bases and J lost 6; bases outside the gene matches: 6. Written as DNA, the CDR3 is TGTGCCAGCGGGACAGGATTTAGCAATGAGCAGTTCTTC. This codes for CASGTGFSNEQFF.

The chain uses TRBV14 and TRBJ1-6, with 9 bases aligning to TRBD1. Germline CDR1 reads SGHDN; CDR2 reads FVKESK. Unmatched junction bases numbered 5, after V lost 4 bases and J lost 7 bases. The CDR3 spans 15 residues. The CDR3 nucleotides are TGTGCCAGCAGCCCCTCCGGGACAGGGAATTCACCCCTCCACTTT. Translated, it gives CASSPSGTGNSPLHF.

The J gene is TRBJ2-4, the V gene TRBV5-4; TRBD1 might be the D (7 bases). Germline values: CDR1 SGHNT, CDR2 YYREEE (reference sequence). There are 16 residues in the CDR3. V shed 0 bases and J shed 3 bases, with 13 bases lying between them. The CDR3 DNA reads TGTGCCAGCAGCTTGGAGGGGGCGCGGGGCAAAAACATTCAGTACTTC. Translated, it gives CASSLEGARGKNIQYF.

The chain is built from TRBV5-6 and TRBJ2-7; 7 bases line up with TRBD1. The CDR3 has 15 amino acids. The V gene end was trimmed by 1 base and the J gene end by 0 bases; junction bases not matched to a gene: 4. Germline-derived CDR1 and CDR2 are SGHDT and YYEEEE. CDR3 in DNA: TGTGCCAGCAGCTTGCCCGGGACAGCCTCCTACGAGCAGTACGTC. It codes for CASSLPGTASYEQYV.

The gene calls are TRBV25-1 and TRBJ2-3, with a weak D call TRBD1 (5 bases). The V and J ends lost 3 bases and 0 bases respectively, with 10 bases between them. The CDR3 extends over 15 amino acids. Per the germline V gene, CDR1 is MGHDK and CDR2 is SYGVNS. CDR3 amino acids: CASSDPSGSTDTQYF. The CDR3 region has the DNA TGTGCCAGCAGTGACCCTTCAGGGAGCACAGATACGCAGTATTTT.

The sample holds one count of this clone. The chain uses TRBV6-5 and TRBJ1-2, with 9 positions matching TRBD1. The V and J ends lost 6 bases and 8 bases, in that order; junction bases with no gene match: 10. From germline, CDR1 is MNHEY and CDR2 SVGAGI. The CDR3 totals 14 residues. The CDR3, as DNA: TGTGCCAGCAGGCCGACCGGGACAGGGAAGGGCTACACCTTC. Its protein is CASRPTGTGKGYTF.

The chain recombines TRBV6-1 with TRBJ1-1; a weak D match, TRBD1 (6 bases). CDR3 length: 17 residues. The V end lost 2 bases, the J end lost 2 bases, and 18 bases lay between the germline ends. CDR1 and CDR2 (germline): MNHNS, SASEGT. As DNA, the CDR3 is TGTGCCAGCAGTGAAATAGCGGGTAGGGGGGTCAACACTGAAGCTTTCTTT. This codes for CASSEIAGRGVNTEAFF.

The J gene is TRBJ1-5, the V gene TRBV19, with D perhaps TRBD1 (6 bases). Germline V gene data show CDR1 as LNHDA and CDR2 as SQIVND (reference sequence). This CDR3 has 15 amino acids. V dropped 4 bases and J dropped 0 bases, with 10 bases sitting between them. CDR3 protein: CASSKTGNSNQPQHF. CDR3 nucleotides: TGTGCCAGTAGTAAAACAGGGAATAGCAATCAGCCCCAGCATTTT.

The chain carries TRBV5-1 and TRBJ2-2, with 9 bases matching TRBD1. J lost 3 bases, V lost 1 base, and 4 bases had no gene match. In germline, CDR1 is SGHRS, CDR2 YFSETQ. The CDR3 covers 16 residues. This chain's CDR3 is CASSLNGQGYTGELFF. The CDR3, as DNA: TGCGCCAGCAGCTTGAATGGACAGGGGTACACCGGGGAGCTGTTTTTT.

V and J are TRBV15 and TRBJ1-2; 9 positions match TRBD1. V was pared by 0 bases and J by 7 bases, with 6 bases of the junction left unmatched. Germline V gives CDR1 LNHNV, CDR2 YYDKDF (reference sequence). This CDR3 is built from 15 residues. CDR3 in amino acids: CATSRDRGTGSGYTF. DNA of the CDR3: TGTGCCACCAGCAGAGATAGGGGGACAGGGAGTGGCTACACCTTC.

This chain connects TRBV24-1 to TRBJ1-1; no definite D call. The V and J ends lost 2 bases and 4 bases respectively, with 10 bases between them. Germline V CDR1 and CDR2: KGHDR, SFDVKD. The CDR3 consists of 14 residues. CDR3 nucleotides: TGTGCCACCAGTGATTGGGATATGGGCACTGAAGCTTTCTTT. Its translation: CATSDWDMGTEAFF.

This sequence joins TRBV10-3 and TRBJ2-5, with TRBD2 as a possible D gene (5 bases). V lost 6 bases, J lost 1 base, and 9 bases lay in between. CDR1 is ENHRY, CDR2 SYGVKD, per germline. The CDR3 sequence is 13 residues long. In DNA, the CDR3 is TGTGCCATCAGCGCGGGTATCCAAGAGACCCAGTACTTC. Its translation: CAISAGIQETQYF.

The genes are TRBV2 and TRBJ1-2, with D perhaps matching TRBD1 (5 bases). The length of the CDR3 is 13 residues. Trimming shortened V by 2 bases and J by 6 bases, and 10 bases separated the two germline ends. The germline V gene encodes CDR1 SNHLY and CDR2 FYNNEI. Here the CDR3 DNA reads TGTGCCAGCAGTGAATGGCAGGGCGATGGCTACACCTTC. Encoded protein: CASSEWQGDGYTF. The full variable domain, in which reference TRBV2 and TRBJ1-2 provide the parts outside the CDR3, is EPEVTQTPSHQVTQMGQEVILRCVPISNHLYFYWYRQILGQKVEFLVSFYNNEISEKSEIFDDQFSVERPDGSNFTLKIRSTKLEDSAMYFCASSEWQGDGYTFGSGTRLTVV.

CDR3 in amino acids: CASSRSGGGLFF. CDR3 coding DNA: TGTGCCAGCAGCCGAAGCGGGGGAGGGCTGTTTTTT. This chain links TRBV12-3 or TRBV12-4 with TRBJ2-2, with 8 bases aligning to TRBD2. The CDR3 is 12 amino acids. The V gene end was trimmed by 6 bases and the J gene end by 13 bases; junction bases not matched to a gene: 7.

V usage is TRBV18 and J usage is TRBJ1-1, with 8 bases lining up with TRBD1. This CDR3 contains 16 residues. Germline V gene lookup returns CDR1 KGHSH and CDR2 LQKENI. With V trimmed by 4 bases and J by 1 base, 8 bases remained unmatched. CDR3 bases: TGTGCCAGCTCACGGGCAGGGGGCGGAGGGAACACTGAAGCTTTCTTT. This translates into CASSRAGGGGNTEAFF.